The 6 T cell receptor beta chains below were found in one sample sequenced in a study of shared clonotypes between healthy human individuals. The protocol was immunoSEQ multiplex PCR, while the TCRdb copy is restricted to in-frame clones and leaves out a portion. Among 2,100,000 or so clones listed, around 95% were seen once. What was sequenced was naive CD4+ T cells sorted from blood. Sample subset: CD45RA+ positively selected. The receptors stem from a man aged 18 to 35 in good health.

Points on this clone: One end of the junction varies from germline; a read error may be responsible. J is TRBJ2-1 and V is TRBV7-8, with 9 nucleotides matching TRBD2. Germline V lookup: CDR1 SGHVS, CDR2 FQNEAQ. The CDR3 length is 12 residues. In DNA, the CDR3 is TGCGTATGGCTAGCGGGGCGCAATGAGCAGTTCTTC. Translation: CVWLAGRNEQFF.

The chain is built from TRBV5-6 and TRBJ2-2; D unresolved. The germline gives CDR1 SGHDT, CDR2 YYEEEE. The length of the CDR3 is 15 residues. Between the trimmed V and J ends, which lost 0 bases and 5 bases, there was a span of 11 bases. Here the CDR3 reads CASSLGRFVTGELFF. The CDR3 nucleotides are TGTGCCAGCAGCTTGGGCCGATTCGTGACCGGGGAGCTGTTTTTT.

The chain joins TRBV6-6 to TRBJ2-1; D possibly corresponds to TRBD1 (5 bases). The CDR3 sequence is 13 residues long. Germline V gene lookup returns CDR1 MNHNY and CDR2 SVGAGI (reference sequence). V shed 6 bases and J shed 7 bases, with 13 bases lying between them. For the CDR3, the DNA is TGTGCCAGCAGGGGGCCCCCCCAGAATGAGCAGTTCTTC. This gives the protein CASRGPPQNEQFF.

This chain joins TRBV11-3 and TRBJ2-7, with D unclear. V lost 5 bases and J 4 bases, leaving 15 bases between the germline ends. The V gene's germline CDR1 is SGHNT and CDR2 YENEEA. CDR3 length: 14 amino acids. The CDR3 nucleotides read TGTGCCAGCAGCCCCCCGTCCGCCCCATACGAGCAGTACTTC. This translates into CASSPPSAPYEQYF. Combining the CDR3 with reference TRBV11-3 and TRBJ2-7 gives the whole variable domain EAGVVQSPRYKIIEKKQPVAFWCNPISGHNTLYWYLQNLGQGPELLIRYENEEAVDDSQLPKDRFSAERLKGVDSTLKIQPAELGDSAVYLCASSPPSAPYEQYFGPGTRLTVT.

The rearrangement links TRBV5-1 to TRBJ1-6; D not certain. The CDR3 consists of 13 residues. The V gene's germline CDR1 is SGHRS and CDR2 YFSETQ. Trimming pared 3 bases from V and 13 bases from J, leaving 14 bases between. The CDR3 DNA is TGCGCCAGCAGCTCCACTCTCGGCGTCCCCCTCCACTTT. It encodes CASSSTLGVPLHF. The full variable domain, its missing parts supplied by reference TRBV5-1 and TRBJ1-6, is KAGVTQTPRYLIKTRGQQVTLSCSPISGHRSVSWYQQTPGQGLQFLFEYFSETQRNKGNFPGRFSGRQFSNSRSEMNVSTLELGDSALYLCASSSTLGVPLHFGNGTRLTVT.

CDR3 bases: TGTGCCAGTAGTTCTAACAGGGCGCCCTACACAGATACGCAGTATTTT. Translating it yields CASSSNRAPYTDTQYF. The V and J genes are TRBV19 and TRBJ2-3; maybe TRBD1 (6 bases). Germline V gives CDR1 LNHDA, CDR2 SQIVND (reference sequence). V lost 5 bases and J 2 bases, leaving 17 bases between the germline ends. The CDR3 contains 16 residues.